This T cell receptor (beta chain) was observed in a study of T cells in Graves' hyperthyroidism and ophthalmopathy. Broader study findings: Blood held most thyroid clonotypes expanded above 0.001 frequency.

Researchers amplified the TCR beta CDR3 regions from RNA transcripts. TCR CDR3 underwent first-round RT-PCR with the HTBI primer set. A single record per CDR3 protein comes from TCRdb applying MiXCR to the multiplex PCR reads. In the table there are fewer than 250,000 distinct CDR3 sequences, about 15% of which are singletons. Per germline, CDR1 MDHEN and CDR2 SYDVKM. The V gene lost 1 base and the J gene lost 9 bases, with 16 bases spanning the gap. There are 14 residues in the CDR3. This clonotype was seen only a few times. Its specificity is unknown. The sequence derives from a man in his forties or fifties with Graves' hyperthyroidism. The sequencing input was blood. V gene TRBV28 combines with J gene TRBJ2-7; D is undetermined. CDR3 residues: CASSLSPFAGRQYF. The CDR3 DNA sequence: TGTGCCAGCAGTTTATCCCCCTTTGCAGGCCGGCAGTACTTC.